This TCR beta chain originates from a study of T cells after yellow fever vaccination. This CDR3 spans 16 amino acids. CDR1 MGHRA and CDR2 YSYEKL come from the germline V gene. The V gene end was trimmed by 0 bases and the J gene end by 4 bases; junction bases not matched to a gene: 8. Using its own MiXCR run on the 5' RACE reads, TCRdb lists one record per CDR3 protein. The sample lists 110,000 or so distinct CDR3 sequences, 7.2% occurring once. This clonotype was counted at least ten times. The clonotype originates from a man younger than 35 who received the YFV17D yellow fever vaccine. The V gene is TRBV4-1, the J gene TRBJ2-5; 7 bases agree with TRBD1. The specimen comprised CD4+ T cells sorted from PBMCs, sampled roughly 45 days after the first yellow fever vaccination. CDR3 sequence (DNA): TGCGCCAGCAGCCAAGATAGGGACAGACGTGTAGAGACCCAGTACTTC. Its translation: CASSQDRDRRVETQYF.